This T cell receptor beta chain is drawn from a study of cytomegalovirus exposure and HLA in healthy donors. The study's findings and limits: Accurate prediction of most subjects' HLA-A and HLA-B alleles from TCR beta sequences was reported. Productive status was seen about 90% or about 30% of the time for most TCR beta V segments in an earlier analysis.

PCR primers comprised 60 Vbeta and 13 Jbeta primers. Repertoires were generated with immunoSEQ multiplex PCR, while TCRdb's copy carries only in-frame clones and drops some. The table has tens of thousands of clones, less than 75% seen once; the top ten hold about 5.4%. Remarks on this clone: The antigen is not known.

Material for sequencing was PBMCs. The sequence was obtained from a woman between 25 and 40 years old in good health and CMV-seropositive.

The CDR3 reads CASSFINIDNEQFF. DNA of the CDR3: TGTGCCAGCAGCTTTATTAATATCGACAATGAGCAGTTCTTC. The V call is TRBV11-2, the J call TRBJ2-1; D is unresolved. CDR1 is SGHAT and CDR2 is FQNNGV in the germline V gene. V lost 3 bases and J 5 bases, leaving 11 bases between the germline ends. The CDR3 contains 14 residues.